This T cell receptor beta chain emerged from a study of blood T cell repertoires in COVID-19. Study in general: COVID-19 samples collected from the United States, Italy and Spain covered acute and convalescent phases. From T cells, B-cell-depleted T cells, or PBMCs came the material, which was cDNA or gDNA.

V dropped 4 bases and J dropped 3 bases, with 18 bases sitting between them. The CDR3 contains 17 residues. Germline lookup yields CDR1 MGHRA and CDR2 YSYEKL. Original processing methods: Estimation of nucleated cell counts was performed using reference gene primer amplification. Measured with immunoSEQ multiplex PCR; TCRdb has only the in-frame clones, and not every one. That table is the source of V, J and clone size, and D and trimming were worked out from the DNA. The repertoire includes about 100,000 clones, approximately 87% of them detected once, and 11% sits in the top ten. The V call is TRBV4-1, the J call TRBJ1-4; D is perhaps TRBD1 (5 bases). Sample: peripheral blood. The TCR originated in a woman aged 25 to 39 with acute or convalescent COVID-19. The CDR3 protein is CASSLLPPGPANEKLFF. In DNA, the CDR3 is TGCGCCAGCAGCCTTCTACCTCCAGGGCCGGCTAATGAAAAACTGTTTTTT.